The entry below gives a single T cell receptor beta chain sequence along with its context. Its antigen is unknown. V dropped 3 bases and J dropped 7 bases, with 10 bases sitting between them. Germline-derived CDR1 and CDR2 are MNHEY and SMNVEV (reference sequence). This CDR3 contains 13 residues. CD8 cells regarded as naive lacked CD45RO, were positively chosen for CCR7, and omitted terminally differentiated effector memory CD45RA+ cells. This sample was taken from a study of shared clonotypes between healthy human individuals. On the study more broadly: The study enrolled two women and three men aged 18 to 49. Plates per donor: three CD4 naive, three CD4 memory, two CD8 naive, one CD8 memory. Whole-study results and caveats: Compared with clonotypes that all four donors shared, non-shared clonotypes had lower generation probabilities. Naive subsets tended to show greater estimated richness than memory subsets.

Produced via immunoSEQ multiplex PCR; TCRdb's table is partial and in-frame only. The sample has hundreds of thousands of clones; around 95% are singletons. The receptor was isolated from a woman aged 25 to 39 in good health. The chain uses TRBV27 and TRBJ1-5; D is uncertain. The sequenced sample consisted of naive CD8+ T cells sorted from blood. The CDR3 nucleotides read TGTGCCAGCAGTTTTGCCGTTGGGCAGCCCCAGCATTTT. This gives the protein CASSFAVGQPQHF.